Below, 8 T cell receptor beta chains from the same sample are listed, as sequenced in a study of OX40 agonist ivuxolimab in advanced cancers. Library creation used the immunoSEQ multiplex PCR assay. Entries here come from immuneACCESS through TCRdb and include only in-frame sequences with V and J called. Some clones fail to appear in such tables; in the studies checked, an unresolved V gene covers under half of the shortfall, and the cause of the remainder is unknown. The sample table contains 60,000 to 65,000 clones; only one count was recorded for roughly 80% of them. The top ten hold 1.5% to 2.5% of the sample. The sample was CD4+ or CD8+ T cells sorted from blood, taken in a trial of the OX40 agonist ivuxolimab. The receptor source for this set is an adult with an advanced solid tumor such as melanoma, head and neck, liver or kidney cancer.

The chain uses TRBV7-3 and TRBJ2-3; D remains unclear. V was pared by 4 bases and J by 3 bases, with 8 bases between. Germline V CDR1 and CDR2: SGHTA, FQGTGA. CDR3 length: 13 residues. CDR3 nucleotide sequence: TGTGCCAGCAGCTCGCGTCCTACAGATACGCAGTATTTT. Its protein is CASSSRPTDTQYF.

The chain carries TRBV5-4 and TRBJ2-4; D ambiguous. Germline CDR1 is SGHNT and CDR2 is YYREEE (reference sequence). CDR3 length equals 12 residues. V lost 5 bases, J lost 5 bases, and 8 bases lay in between. CDR3: CASSVSQNIQYF. Written as DNA, the CDR3 is TGTGCCAGCAGTGTTAGCCAAAACATTCAGTACTTC.

The chain recombines TRBV5-1 with TRBJ2-5, with D perhaps assigned TRBD1 or TRBD2 (5 bases each). The V and J ends lost 0 bases and 1 base respectively, with 16 bases between them. The length of the CDR3 is 17 residues. Looked up from germline, CDR1 is SGHRS and CDR2 is YFSETQ. The CDR3 nucleotides are TGCGCCAGCAGCTTGGCCTCCTCGGGACCCTTCCAAGAGACCCAGTACTTC. Translated: CASSLASSGPFQETQYF.

The CDR3 nucleotides read TGTGCCAGCAGCAAAATACAGGGGGTTCAAGAGACCCAGTACTTC. Its translation is CASSKIQGVQETQYF. The gene calls are TRBV7-9 and TRBJ2-5; 8 nucleotides align to TRBD1. The CDR3 covers 15 residues. Germline-derived CDR1 and CDR2 are SEHNR and FQNEAQ (reference sequence). Trimming took 5 bases from V and 2 from J; bases not matched to a gene: 7.

This chain uses TRBV6-1 with TRBJ2-7; the D is unclear. The CDR3 covers 11 residues. Germline CDR1 and CDR2: MNHNS and SASEGT. Trimming took off 6 bases at V and 0 bases at J, with 3 bases between the two ends. The CDR3 coding sequence is TGTGCCAGCAGGGACTCCTACGAGCAGTACGTC. It yields the protein CASRDSYEQYV.

The chain links TRBV25-1 to TRBJ1-4; no reliable D call. The germline V gene has CDR1 MGHDK and CDR2 SYGVNS. Trimming took off 4 bases at V and 6 bases at J, with 18 bases between the two ends. The CDR3 extends over 16 amino acids. This CDR3 reads CASSVSPAAWDEKLFF. DNA of the CDR3: TGTGCCAGCAGTGTGAGTCCGGCAGCCTGGGATGAAAAACTGTTTTTT.

This sequence joins TRBV6-5 and TRBJ2-7, with 10 bases fitting TRBD2. The CDR3 extends over 14 amino acids. J was trimmed by 4 bases and V by 4 bases; bases with no gene match: 4. Germline loops: CDR1 MNHEY, CDR2 SVGAGI. CDR3 DNA: TGTGCCAGCAGTTCGACTAGCGGGTTGTACGAGCAGTACTTC. Translated, it gives CASSSTSGLYEQYF.

This clone was seen only a few times. The genes are TRBV7-6 and TRBJ1-5; D is ambiguous. V shed 1 base and J shed 2 bases, with 9 bases lying between them. The length of the CDR3 is 15 residues. The germline gives CDR1 SGHVS, CDR2 FNYEAQ. In DNA, the CDR3 is TGTGCCAGCAGCTTAGGCGGCGGGGGCAATCAGCCCCAGCATTTT. This gives the protein CASSLGGGGNQPQHF.